This TCR beta chain appears in the sequencing data of a study of cytomegalovirus exposure and HLA in healthy donors. Sequenced by immunoSEQ multiplex PCR; TCRdb stores in-frame clones only, minus some. The sample yields under 200,000 clones, about 81% seen once. The study drew the donors from its 120-subject validation cohort, separate from the approximately 700-subject first cohort. Findings and caveats of the study: While the bulk of TCR sequences proved rare, some public TCRs turned up in many donors.

The table lists this clone with a few counts. Its specificity is unknown. The sample carries other DNA sequences with the same CDR3. Germline V gene data show CDR1 as LNHDA and CDR2 as SQIVND (reference sequence). J gave up 2 bases and V 7 bases, and 8 bases lay outside the gene matches. The CDR3 sequence is 14 residues long. The clonotype comes from a woman between 25 and 40 years old in good health and CMV-seronegative. This chain uses TRBV19 with TRBJ2-7; 7 bases map to TRBD2. The sequenced material came from PBMCs. The CDR3 DNA follows: TGTGCCAGTACCTCAAGCGGGACCCCCTACGAGCAGTACTTC. Translation gives CASTSSGTPYEQYF. Complete variable domain (other parts from reference TRBV19 and TRBJ2-7): DGGITQSPKYLFRKEGQNVTLSCEQNLNHDAMYWYRQDPGQGLRLIYYSQIVNDFQKGDIAEGYSVSREKKESFPLTVTSAQKNPTAFYLCASTSSGTPYEQYFGPGTRLTVT.